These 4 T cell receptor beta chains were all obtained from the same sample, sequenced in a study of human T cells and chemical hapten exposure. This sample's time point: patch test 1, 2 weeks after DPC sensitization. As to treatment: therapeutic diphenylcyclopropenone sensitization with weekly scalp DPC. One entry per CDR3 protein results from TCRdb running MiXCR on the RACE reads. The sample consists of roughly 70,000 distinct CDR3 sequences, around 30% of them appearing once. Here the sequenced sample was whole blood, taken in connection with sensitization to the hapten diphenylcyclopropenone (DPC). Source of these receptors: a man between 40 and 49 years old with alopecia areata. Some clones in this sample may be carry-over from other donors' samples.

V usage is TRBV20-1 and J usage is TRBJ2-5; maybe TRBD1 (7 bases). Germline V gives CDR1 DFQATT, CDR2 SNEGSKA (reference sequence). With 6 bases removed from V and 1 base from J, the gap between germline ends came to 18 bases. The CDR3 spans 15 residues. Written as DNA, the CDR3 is TGCAGTGCCCTTCGGAGACAGGGAGGCCAAGAGACCCAGTACTTC. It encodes CSALRRQGGQETQYF.

The CDR3 here is CSGKQGVTEAFF. Written as DNA, the CDR3 is TGCAGCGGGAAACAGGGGGTCACTGAAGCTTTCTTT. V and J are TRBV29-1 and TRBJ1-1; 8 positions agree with TRBD1. The CDR3 extends over 12 amino acids. Germline assignment: CDR1 SQVTM and CDR2 ANQGSEA. V dropped 7 bases and J dropped 4; count of bases not matched to a gene: 5.

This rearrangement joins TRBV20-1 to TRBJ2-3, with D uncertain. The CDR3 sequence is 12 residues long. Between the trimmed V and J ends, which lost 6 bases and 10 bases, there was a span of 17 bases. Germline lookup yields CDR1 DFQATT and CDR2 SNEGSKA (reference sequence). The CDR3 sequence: CSAPPSSQAQYF. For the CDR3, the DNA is TGCAGTGCCCCCCCTTCGAGCCAGGCGCAGTATTTT.

CDR3 nucleotides: TGTGCCTGGAGTTTGACGACACCTCGCTCCTACAATGAGCAGTTCTTC. Its protein product is CAWSLTTPRSYNEQFF. The J gene is TRBJ2-1, the V gene TRBV30; no clear D. The V end was cut by 2 bases, the J end by 0 bases, with 14 bases between. This CDR3 region has 16 residues. Germline V gene data show CDR1 as GTSNPN and CDR2 as SVGIG (reference sequence).